The rows below give T cell receptor beta chains drawn from one sample of a study of T cell responses to AZD1222 COVID-19 vaccine. The repertoire was sequenced with immunoSEQ multiplex PCR; TCRdb's copy has only in-frame clones and lacks some. The table includes more than 70,000 clones, 70% to 90% detected once. Sequenced material: peripheral blood, taken on day 0 of AZD1222 vaccination. These receptors were obtained from an adult in good health. Both conserved end residues are part of each CDR3. Each record gives: CDR3 length, V gene, clone size, J gene, D gene, CDR3 protein, CDR3 DNA. A D gene is named only where the DNA matches it firmly. Some rows mark clone size as missing; the rest say once, few, many or name a class of expanded clone.

15	TRBV19	.	TRBJ2-7	.	CASSLRDSAAYEQYF	TGTGCCTCAAGCCTCCGGGACTCCGCCGCTTACGAGCAGTACTTC
17	TRBV3-1/TRBV3-2	.	TRBJ1-1	TRBD1	CASSQDNRGRRLTEAFF	TGTGCCAGCAGCCAAGATAACAGGGGTCGTAGGCTTACTGAAGCTTTCTTT
16	TRBV5-1	.	TRBJ1-2	TRBD1	CASSSKDRVASNGYTF	TGCGCCAGCAGCTCCAAAGACAGGGTTGCCTCTAATGGCTACACCTTC
14	TRBV27	.	TRBJ2-1	TRBD2	CASRREISYNEQFF	TGTGCCAGCAGGCGGGAGATCTCCTACAATGAGCAGTTCTTC
13	TRBV19	.	TRBJ1-5	.	CASSPSYNQPQHF	TGTGCCAGTAGTCCGAGTTACAATCAGCCCCAGCATTTT
15	TRBV3-1/TRBV3-2	.	TRBJ1-2	.	CASSQGSGENYGYTF	TGTGCCAGCAGCCAAGGATCCGGGGAAAACTATGGCTACACCTTC
13	TRBV11-2	once	TRBJ2-3	.	CASRDWSTDTQYF	TGTGCCAGCAGGGACTGGAGCACAGATACGCAGTATTTT
11	TRBV6-5	.	TRBJ2-3	.	CASLGTNTQYF	TGTGCCAGTCTCGGGACAAATACGCAGTATTTT
15	TRBV30	.	TRBJ1-5	.	CAWSKKRTGNQPQHF	TGTGCCTGGAGTAAAAAGAGGACAGGCAATCAGCCCCAGCATTTT
15	TRBV7-8	.	TRBJ2-7	TRBD2	CASSSVGGGVYEQYF	TGTGCCAGCAGCTCAGTGGGCGGGGGAGTTTACGAGCAGTACTTC
11	TRBV19	.	TRBJ1-1	.	CASSIMGIAFF	TGTGCCAGTAGTATTATGGGGATAGCTTTCTTT
15	TRBV6-5	.	TRBJ2-7	.	CASIQTSDRSYEQYF	TGTGCCAGCATCCAAACTAGTGACCGCTCCTACGAGCAGTACTTC
13	TRBV12-3/TRBV12-4	.	TRBJ1-5	.	CASSLTPGQPQHF	TGTGCCAGCAGTTTAACTCCGGGGCAGCCCCAGCATTTT
17	TRBV18	.	TRBJ2-3	.	CASSPSQGGGNTDTQYF	TGTGCCAGCTCTCCGAGCCAGGGAGGGGGCAACACAGATACGCAGTATTTT
14	TRBV7-9	.	TRBJ2-1	.	CASSPGEGFNEQFF	TGTGCCAGCAGCCCAGGGGAGGGGTTCAATGAGCAGTTCTTC
15	TRBV2	once	TRBJ2-3	TRBD1	CASRGQEMATDTQYF	TGTGCCAGCAGGGGACAGGAGATGGCCACAGATACGCAGTATTTT
16	TRBV11-2	.	TRBJ1-2	TRBD1	CASSTRQGRSHYGYTF	TGTGCCAGCAGCACACGACAGGGCCGGAGCCACTATGGCTACACCTTC
14	TRBV6-5	.	TRBJ2-3	.	CASSYNRGTDTQYF	TGTGCCAGCAGTTACAACCGGGGCACAGATACGCAGTATTTT
14	TRBV6-5	few	TRBJ2-1	.	CASSYSRGGHEQFF	TGTGCCAGCAGTTACTCCCGCGGGGGCCATGAGCAGTTCTTC
15	TRBV19	.	TRBJ1-5	TRBD1	CASTTGQGINEPQHF	TGTGCCAGTACCACTGGACAGGGAATAAATGAGCCCCAGCATTTT
14	TRBV7-3	.	TRBJ1-2	TRBD1	CASSSRDRAGGYTF	TGTGCCAGCAGCTCGAGGGACAGGGCAGGGGGCTACACCTTC
14	TRBV18	.	TRBJ2-2	TRBD1	CASSTWDSTGELFF	TGTGCCAGCTCAACATGGGACAGCACCGGGGAGCTGTTTTTT
13	TRBV30	once	TRBJ1-1	TRBD1	CAWRGQGNTEAFF	TGTGCCTGGAGGGGACAGGGGAACACTGAAGCTTTCTTT
13	TRBV19	.	TRBJ2-7	.	CASTPSGKYEQYF	TGTGCCAGTACCCCGAGCGGAAAATACGAGCAGTACTTC
12	TRBV18	.	TRBJ2-2	.	CASSPTSLELFF	TGTGCCAGCTCACCGACGTCTCTGGAGCTGTTTTTT
15	TRBV25-1	.	TRBJ1-2	.	CASSESTTEARGYTF	TGTGCCAGCAGTGAATCCACGACAGAGGCCAGGGGCTACACCTTC